Below, 20 T cell receptor beta chains from the same sample are listed, as sequenced in a study of T cell changes during pregnancy in multiple sclerosis. Generated by immunoSEQ multiplex PCR, the TCRdb table keeps only in-frame clones and is missing some. The sample lists about 56,000 clones; about 93% were seen once. Sample: CD4+ T cells from peripheral blood mononuclear cells, taken in the third trimester of pregnancy. The receptors derive from a female donor with multiple sclerosis, enrolled in a pregnancy study.

This chain connects TRBV30 to TRBJ2-5; 10 bases align to TRBD2. Losses at the gene ends were 3 bases for V and 5 bases for J; bases not matched to a gene: 3. This CDR3 is 13 amino acids long. Germline loops: CDR1 GTSNPN, CDR2 SVGIG (reference sequence). The CDR3 nucleotides are TGTGCCTGGAGCCTAGCGGGGGTTGAGACCCAGTACTTC. Amino acids: CAWSLAGVETQYF.

In this sample, this clone turned up a few times. The chain uses TRBV4-1 and TRBJ1-4; D unresolved. There are 17 residues in the CDR3. The germline V gene has CDR1 MGHRA and CDR2 YSYEKL. V lost 3 bases, J lost 4 bases, and 18 bases lay in between. Here the CDR3 reads CASSHFLPRSGNEKLFF. In nucleotides, the CDR3 is TGCGCCAGCAGCCACTTCCTTCCCCGGAGTGGTAATGAAAAACTGTTTTTT.

The CDR3 loop is CASSQTGNTEAFF. The CDR3 region has the DNA TGTGCCAGCAGTCAGACAGGGAACACTGAAGCTTTCTTT. The rearrangement joins TRBV27 to TRBJ1-1, with a weak D call TRBD1 (6 bases). Germline V lookup: CDR1 MNHEY, CDR2 SMNVEV (reference sequence). V was pared by 5 bases and J by 1 base, with 8 bases between. The CDR3 sequence is 13 residues long.

The gene calls are TRBV9 and TRBJ1-2; maybe TRBD1 (5 bases). In germline, CDR1 is SGDLS, CDR2 YYNGEE. Trimming removed 3 bases at V and 7 bases at J, with 13 bases between. This CDR3 has 13 residues. The CDR3 nucleotides read TGTGCCAGCAGCGATGGGGGAGGGGTTGGCTACACCTTC. Translation gives CASSDGGGVGYTF.

The DNA of the CDR3 is TGTGCCAGCAGCGGGGGAGGGCAGACCACAGATACGCAGTATTTT. Amino acids: CASSGGGQTTDTQYF. The chain couples TRBV13 to TRBJ2-3; the match to TRBD2 covers 7 bases. V lost 5 bases to trimming and J lost 2 bases; unmatched junction nucleotides: 7. The CDR3 extends over 15 amino acids. Germline lookup yields CDR1 PRHDT and CDR2 FYEKMQ (reference sequence).

The chain uses TRBV11-2 and TRBJ1-2; weak D call: TRBD1 (5 bases). The ends were cut back, 3 bases at V and 3 bases at J, with 14 bases in the middle. Germline CDR1 reads SGHAT; CDR2 reads FQNNGV. The CDR3 runs to 15 residues. The CDR3 protein is CASSLWGEGHYGYTF. The CDR3 nucleotides read TGTGCCAGCAGCTTGTGGGGGGAGGGCCACTATGGCTACACCTTC.

V gene TRBV11-2 combines with J gene TRBJ2-5; D is uncertain. In germline, CDR1 is SGHAT, CDR2 FQNNGV. Trimming cost V 1 base and J 0 bases, with 6 bases left between them. The CDR3 covers 14 residues. This CDR3 reads CASSLVPYQETQYF. CDR3 DNA: TGTGCCAGCAGCTTAGTCCCCTACCAAGAGACCCAGTACTTC.

V usage is TRBV23-1 and J usage is TRBJ2-7, with TRBD1 matching over 8 bases. TRBV23-1 qualifies as an ORF whose function is uncertain. J lost 3 bases, V lost 2 bases, and 12 bases had no gene match. The CDR3 has 17 residues. CDR3 region: CASSQTADRVGIYEQYF. DNA of the CDR3: TGCGCCAGCAGTCAAACCGCGGACAGGGTAGGTATCTACGAGCAGTACTTC.

In the case of this clone: The junction departs from germline at one end; a sequencing error may be responsible. The rearrangement uses TRBV2 and TRBJ2-1, with 7 positions matching TRBD1. The length of the CDR3 is 13 residues. Germline V gene sequence: CDR1 SNHLY, CDR2 FYNNEI. The CDR3 nucleotides read TGTGCCAGCAGGGGGACAGCCTACGATGAGCAGTTCTTC. It is translated as CASRGTAYDEQFF.

The CDR3 loop is CASSEGTVLNYGYTF. Here the CDR3 DNA reads TGTGCCAGCAGTGAGGGGACAGTACTTAACTATGGCTACACCTTC. The chain is built from TRBV6-1 and TRBJ1-2, with 7 bases matching TRBD1. This CDR3 is 15 amino acids long. Losses at the gene ends were 3 bases for V and 1 base for J; bases not matched to a gene: 5. Germline V gene data show CDR1 as MNHNS and CDR2 as SASEGT.

The rearrangement uses TRBV30 and TRBJ1-4; D is undetermined. CDR3 length: 14 amino acids. Germline CDR1 reads GTSNPN; CDR2 reads SVGIG (reference sequence). V gave up 0 bases and J gave up 7 bases, with 12 bases separating them. Written as DNA, the CDR3 is TGTGCCTGGAGTGTACGCCGCACAGTTGAAAAACTGTTTTTT. Its translation: CAWSVRRTVEKLFF.

CDR3 sequence: CASGKRGDTDTQYF. The CDR3 bases are TGTGCCAGTGGAAAGCGGGGGGACACAGATACGCAGTATTTT. The gene calls are TRBV19 and TRBJ2-3, with 9 bases aligning to TRBD2. CDR1 and CDR2 from the germline V gene are LNHDA and SQIVND (reference sequence). CDR3 length: 14 amino acids. After removal of 8 bases from V and 2 bases from J, the junction contained 5 bases not matched to a gene.

The DNA of the CDR3 is TGTGCCAGCACCAAGAAGGGGCAGGGCTACGAGCAGTACTTC. Translated: CASTKKGQGYEQYF. V usage is TRBV7-6 and J usage is TRBJ2-7; a weak D match, TRBD1 (5 bases). The CDR3 sequence is 14 residues long. Trimming left V 7 bases short and J 3 bases short, with 16 bases between. Germline CDR1 is SGHVS and CDR2 is FNYEAQ.

The rearrangement links TRBV30 to TRBJ1-5; D might be TRBD1 (5 bases). Looked up from germline, CDR1 is GTSNPN and CDR2 is SVGIG (reference sequence). Trimming took off 2 bases at V and 3 bases at J, with 14 bases between the two ends. This CDR3 has 15 residues. This CDR3 is CAWSKRDRDNQPQHF. The CDR3 DNA is TGTGCCTGGAGTAAGCGGGACCGCGACAATCAGCCCCAGCATTTT.

The J gene is TRBJ1-1, the V gene TRBV27; 9 bases are shared with TRBD1. Germline lookup yields CDR1 MNHEY and CDR2 SMNVEV (reference sequence). Losses at the gene ends were 6 bases for V and 4 bases for J; bases not matched to a gene: 12. The CDR3 is made up of 16 amino acids. Here the CDR3 DNA reads TGTGCCAGCAGAAACCCAACAGGGGGCGCGTTCACTGAAGCTTTCTTT. Protein: CASRNPTGGAFTEAFF.

The chain carries TRBV5-6 and TRBJ1-5; no reliable D call. This CDR3 comprises 13 residues. The germline V and J ends were trimmed by 0 bases and 4 bases, with 5 bases remaining between them. Germline V gives CDR1 SGHDT, CDR2 YYEEEE. The CDR3 region is CASSLGTNQPQHF. CDR3 DNA sequence: TGTGCCAGCAGCTTGGGAACAAATCAGCCCCAGCATTTT.

This clone was picked up one time. This rearrangement joins TRBV27 to TRBJ1-1, with 7 bases identical to TRBD1. Looked up from germline, CDR1 is MNHEY and CDR2 is SMNVEV (reference sequence). V shed 5 bases and J 2 bases; nucleotides not matched to a gene: 17. There are 18 residues in the CDR3. Written as DNA, the CDR3 is TGTGCCAGCAGTCCTATCACGCCCGGGACAGCAAAAAACACTGAAGCTTTCTTT. It translates to CASSPITPGTAKNTEAFF.

The chain couples TRBV9 to TRBJ2-2, with D maybe TRBD1 (5 bases). Germline V gene sequence: CDR1 SGDLS, CDR2 YYNGEE. Between the trimmed V and J ends, which lost 0 bases and 1 base, there was a span of 7 bases. CDR3 length: 15 residues. The CDR3 DNA sequence: TGTGCCAGCAGCGTAGGGACACAGAACACCGGGGAGCTGTTTTTT. This gives the protein CASSVGTQNTGELFF.

The J gene is TRBJ1-2, the V gene TRBV15, with unresolved D. Germline V gene lookup returns CDR1 LNHNV and CDR2 YYDKDF (reference sequence). The V end was cut by 0 bases, the J end by 5 bases, with 13 bases between. The length of the CDR3 is 15 residues. CDR3 residues: CATSRDEVGVYGYTF. CDR3 coding DNA: TGTGCCACCAGCAGAGATGAGGTCGGCGTGTATGGCTACACCTTC.

The chain carries TRBV28 and TRBJ1-1; D gene uncertain. V was clipped by 6 bases and J by 2 bases, with 4 bases between them. The CDR3 is 11 residues long. Germline loops: CDR1 MDHEN, CDR2 SYDVKM. The chain's CDR3 is CASRYNTEAFF. CDR3 DNA: TGTGCCAGCAGATATAACACTGAAGCTTTCTTT.